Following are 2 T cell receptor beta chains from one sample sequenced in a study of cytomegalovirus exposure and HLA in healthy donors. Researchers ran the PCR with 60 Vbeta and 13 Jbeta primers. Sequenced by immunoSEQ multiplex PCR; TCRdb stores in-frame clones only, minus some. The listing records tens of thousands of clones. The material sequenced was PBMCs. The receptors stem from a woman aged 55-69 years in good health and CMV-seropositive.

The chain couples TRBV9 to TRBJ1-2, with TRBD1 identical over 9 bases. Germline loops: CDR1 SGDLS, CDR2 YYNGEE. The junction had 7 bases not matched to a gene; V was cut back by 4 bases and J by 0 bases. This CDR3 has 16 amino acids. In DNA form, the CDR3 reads TGTGCCAGCAGCCTTGGGGGACAGGGAGCTAACTATGGCTACACCTTC. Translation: CASSLGGQGANYGYTF.

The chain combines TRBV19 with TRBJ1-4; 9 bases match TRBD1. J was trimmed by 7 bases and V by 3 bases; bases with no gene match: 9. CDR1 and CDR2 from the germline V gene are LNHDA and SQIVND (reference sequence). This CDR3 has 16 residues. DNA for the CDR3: TGTGCCAGTAGTATCGGACAGGGGAAACTAATTGAAAAACTGTTTTTT. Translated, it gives CASSIGQGKLIEKLFF.